The clone carrying this T cell receptor (beta chain) was seen at least ten times. The CDR3 is 14 residues long. The V end lost 2 bases, the J end lost 1 base, and 8 bases lay between the germline ends. The data were taken from a study of T cells in Graves' hyperthyroidism and ophthalmopathy. The TCR beta CDR3 regions underwent amplification using RNA transcripts as the source. An initial round of RT-PCR targeting the TCR CDR3 relied on the HTBI primer set. Via MiXCR, TCRdb re-called the multiplex PCR reads, giving one row per CDR3 protein. This sample has 400,000 to 500,000 distinct CDR3 sequences, with 14% found just once. Graves' hyperthyroidism without ophthalmopathy progression within 18 months was termed stable. Hyperthyroidism patients were newly diagnosed, had disease duration under 2 months, and were aged 18 to 65 years. Uncontrolled infections, other autoimmune diseases, pregnancy or lactation led to exclusion of patients. Each diagnosis drew on symptoms, thyroxine, TRAb, thyroid ultrasound and orbital computed tomography findings.

The rearrangement links TRBV12-3 or TRBV12-4 to TRBJ2-5; D is uncertain. The sample consisted of blood. The clonotype comes from a woman aged 18-29 years with Graves' hyperthyroidism. CDR3 in amino acids: CASSLNGPQETQYF. In DNA form, the CDR3 reads TGTGCCAGCAGTTTAAATGGACCCCAAGAGACCCAGTACTTC.